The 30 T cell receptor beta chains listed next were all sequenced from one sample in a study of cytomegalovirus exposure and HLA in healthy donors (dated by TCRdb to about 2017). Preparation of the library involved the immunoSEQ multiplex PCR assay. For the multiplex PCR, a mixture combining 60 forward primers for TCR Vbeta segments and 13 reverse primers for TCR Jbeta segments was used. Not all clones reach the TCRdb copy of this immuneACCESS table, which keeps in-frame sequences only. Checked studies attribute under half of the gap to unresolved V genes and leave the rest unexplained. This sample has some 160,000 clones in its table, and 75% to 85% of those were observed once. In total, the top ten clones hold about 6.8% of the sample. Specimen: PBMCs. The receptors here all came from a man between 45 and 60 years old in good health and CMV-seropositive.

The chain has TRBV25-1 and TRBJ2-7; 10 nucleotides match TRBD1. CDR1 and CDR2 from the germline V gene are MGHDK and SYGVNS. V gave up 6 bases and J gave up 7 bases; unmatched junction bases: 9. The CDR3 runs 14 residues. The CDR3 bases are TGTGCCAGCAGACCGACAGGGGGCACGGGAGAGCAGTACTTC. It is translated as CASRPTGGTGEQYF.

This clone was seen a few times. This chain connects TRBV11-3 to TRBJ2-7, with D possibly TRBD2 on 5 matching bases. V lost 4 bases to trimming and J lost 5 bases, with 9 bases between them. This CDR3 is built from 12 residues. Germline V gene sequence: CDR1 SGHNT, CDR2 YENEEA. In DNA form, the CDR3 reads TGTGCCAGCAGCTCCTCCGGGAACGAGCAGTACTTC. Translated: CASSSSGNEQYF.

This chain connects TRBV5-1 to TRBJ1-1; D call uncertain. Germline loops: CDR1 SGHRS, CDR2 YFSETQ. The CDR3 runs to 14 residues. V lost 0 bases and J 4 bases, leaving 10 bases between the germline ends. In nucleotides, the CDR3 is TGCGCCAGCAGCTTGGGAGGCTCGAGCACTGAAGCTTTCTTT. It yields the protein CASSLGGSSTEAFF.

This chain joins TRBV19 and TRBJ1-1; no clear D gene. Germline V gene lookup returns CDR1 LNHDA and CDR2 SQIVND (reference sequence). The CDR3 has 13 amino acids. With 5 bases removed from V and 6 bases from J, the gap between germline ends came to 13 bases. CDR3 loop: CASSPGSGAEAFF. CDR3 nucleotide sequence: TGTGCCAGTAGTCCCGGGTCGGGAGCTGAAGCTTTCTTT.

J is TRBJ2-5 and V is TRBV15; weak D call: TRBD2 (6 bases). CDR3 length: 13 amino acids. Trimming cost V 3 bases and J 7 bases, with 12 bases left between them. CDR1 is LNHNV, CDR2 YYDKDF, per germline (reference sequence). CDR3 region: CATSRDYRGTQYF. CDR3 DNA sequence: TGTGCCACCAGCAGGGACTATCGGGGGACCCAGTACTTC.

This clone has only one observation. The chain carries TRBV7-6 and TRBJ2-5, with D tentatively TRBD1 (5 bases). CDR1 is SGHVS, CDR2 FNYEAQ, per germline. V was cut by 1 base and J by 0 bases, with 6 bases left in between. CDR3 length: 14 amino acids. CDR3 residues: CASSLGQYQETQYF. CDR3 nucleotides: TGTGCCAGCAGCTTAGGACAGTACCAAGAGACCCAGTACTTC.

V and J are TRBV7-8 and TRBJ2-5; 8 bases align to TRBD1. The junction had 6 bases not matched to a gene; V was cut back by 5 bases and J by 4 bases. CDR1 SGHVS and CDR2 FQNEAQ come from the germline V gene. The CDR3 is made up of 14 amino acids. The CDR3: CASSPDREVETQYF. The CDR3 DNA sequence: TGTGCCAGCAGCCCGGACAGGGAGGTAGAGACCCAGTACTTC.

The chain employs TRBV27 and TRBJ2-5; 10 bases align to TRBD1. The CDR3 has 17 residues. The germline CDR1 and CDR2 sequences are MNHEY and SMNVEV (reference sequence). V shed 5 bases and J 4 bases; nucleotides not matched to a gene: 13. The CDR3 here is CASSPEADRGRPETQYF. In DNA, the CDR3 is TGTGCCAGCAGTCCCGAGGCGGACAGGGGGAGACCAGAGACCCAGTACTTC.

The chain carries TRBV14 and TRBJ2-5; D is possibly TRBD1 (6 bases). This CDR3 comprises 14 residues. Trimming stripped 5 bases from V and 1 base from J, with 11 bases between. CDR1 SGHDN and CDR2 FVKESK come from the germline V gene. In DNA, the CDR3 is TGTGCCAGCAGCATGCAGGGGTTCCAAGAGACCCAGTACTTC. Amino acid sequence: CASSMQGFQETQYF.

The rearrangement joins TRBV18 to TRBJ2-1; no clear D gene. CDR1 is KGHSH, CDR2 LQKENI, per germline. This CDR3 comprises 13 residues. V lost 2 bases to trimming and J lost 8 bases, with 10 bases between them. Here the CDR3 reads CASSPSRYHEQFF. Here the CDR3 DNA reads TGTGCCAGCTCACCAAGCCGTTATCATGAGCAGTTCTTC.

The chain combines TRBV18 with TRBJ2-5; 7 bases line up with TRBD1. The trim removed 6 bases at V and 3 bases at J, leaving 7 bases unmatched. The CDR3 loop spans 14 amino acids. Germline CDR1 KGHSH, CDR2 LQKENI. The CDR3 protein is CASSPTGTEETQYF. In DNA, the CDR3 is TGTGCCAGCTCCCCGACCGGGACAGAAGAGACCCAGTACTTC.

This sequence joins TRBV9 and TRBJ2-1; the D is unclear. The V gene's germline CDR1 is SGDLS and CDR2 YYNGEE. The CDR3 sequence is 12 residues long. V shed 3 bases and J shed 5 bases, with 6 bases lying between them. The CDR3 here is CASSATDNEQFF. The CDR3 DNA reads TGTGCCAGCAGCGCCACAGACAATGAGCAGTTCTTC.

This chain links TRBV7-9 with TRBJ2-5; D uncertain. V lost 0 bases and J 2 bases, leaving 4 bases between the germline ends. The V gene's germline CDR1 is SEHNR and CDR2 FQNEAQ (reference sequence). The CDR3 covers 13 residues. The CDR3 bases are TGTGCCAGCAGCTTAGCCACACAAGAGACCCAGTACTTC. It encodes CASSLATQETQYF.

CDR3 in amino acids: CSVASGSDTGELFF. The CDR3, as DNA: TGCAGCGTTGCCAGCGGGAGTGACACCGGGGAGCTGTTTTTT. The rearrangement joins TRBV29-1 to TRBJ2-2; 8 nucleotides match TRBD2. The germline V gene encodes CDR1 SQVTM and CDR2 ANQGSEA. The CDR3 consists of 14 residues. V was pared by 4 bases and J by 3 bases, with 4 bases of the junction left unmatched.

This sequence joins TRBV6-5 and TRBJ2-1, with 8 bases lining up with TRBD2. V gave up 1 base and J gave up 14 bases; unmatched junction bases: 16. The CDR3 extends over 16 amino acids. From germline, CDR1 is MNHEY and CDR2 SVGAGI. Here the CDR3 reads CASSYLTGGPNPNKFF. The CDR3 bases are TGTGCCAGCAGTTACTTAACGGGAGGGCCAAACCCGAATAAGTTCTTC.

The CDR3 loop reads CASQSGVNTEAFF. The CDR3 nucleotides are TGTGCCAGTCAATCAGGGGTAAACACTGAAGCTTTCTTT. This chain joins TRBV19 and TRBJ1-1; tentative D call: TRBD1 (6 bases). Germline V lookup: CDR1 LNHDA, CDR2 SQIVND (reference sequence). The CDR3 is 13 amino acids. The V end lost 8 bases, the J end lost 2 bases, and 12 bases lay between the germline ends.

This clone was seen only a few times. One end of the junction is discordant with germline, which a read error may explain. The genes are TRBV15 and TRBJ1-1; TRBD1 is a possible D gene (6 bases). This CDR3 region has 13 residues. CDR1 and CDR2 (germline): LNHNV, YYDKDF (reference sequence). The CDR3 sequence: CATSPEPGTHGPF. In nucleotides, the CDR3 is TGTGCCACCAGCCCGGAACCCGGGACACACGGGCCTTTT.

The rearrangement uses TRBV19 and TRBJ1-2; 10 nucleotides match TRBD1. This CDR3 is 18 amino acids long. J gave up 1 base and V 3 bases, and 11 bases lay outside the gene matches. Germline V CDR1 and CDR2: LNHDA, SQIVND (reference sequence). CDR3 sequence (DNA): TGTGCCAGTAGTATCTTACCGGGACAGGGGCCATATAACTATGGCTACACCTTC. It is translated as CASSILPGQGPYNYGYTF.

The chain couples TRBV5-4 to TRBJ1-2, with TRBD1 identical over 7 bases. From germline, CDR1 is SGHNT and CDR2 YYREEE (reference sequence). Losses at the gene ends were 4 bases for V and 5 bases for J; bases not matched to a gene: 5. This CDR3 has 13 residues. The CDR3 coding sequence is TGTGCCAGCAGCCCCGGGACAGAATATGGCTACACCTTC. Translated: CASSPGTEYGYTF.

CDR3 sequence reads: CASSFSSGTGEQYV. Here the CDR3 DNA reads TGTGCCAGCAGCTTCTCTAGCGGGACGGGCGAGCAGTACGTC. V is TRBV11-2 and J is TRBJ2-7; 9 positions match TRBD2. CDR3 length: 14 amino acids. Germline V gives CDR1 SGHAT, CDR2 FQNNGV. The V gene end was trimmed by 3 bases and the J gene end by 6 bases; junction bases not matched to a gene: 6.

CDR3 region: CAISEALAGNTGELFF. DNA for the CDR3: TGTGCCATCAGTGAAGCCCTAGCGGGGAACACCGGGGAGCTGTTTTTT. The chain is built from TRBV10-3 and TRBJ2-2; 8 bases agree with TRBD2. Unmatched junction bases numbered 4, after V lost 3 bases and J lost 1 base. This CDR3 has 16 residues. The germline gives CDR1 ENHRY, CDR2 SYGVKD.

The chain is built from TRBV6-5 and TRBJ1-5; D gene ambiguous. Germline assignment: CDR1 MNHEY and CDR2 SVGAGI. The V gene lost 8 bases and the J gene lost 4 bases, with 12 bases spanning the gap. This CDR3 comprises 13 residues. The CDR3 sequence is CASASSENQPQHF. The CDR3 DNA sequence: TGTGCCAGCGCCTCGAGCGAAAATCAGCCCCAGCATTTT.

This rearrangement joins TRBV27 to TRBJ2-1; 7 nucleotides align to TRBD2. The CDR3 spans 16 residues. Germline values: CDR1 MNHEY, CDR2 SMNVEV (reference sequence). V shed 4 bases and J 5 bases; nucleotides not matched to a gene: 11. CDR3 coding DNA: TGTGCCAGCAGTTCCTTCTTACGAGCGGGGAACAATGAGCAGTTCTTC. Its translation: CASSSFLRAGNNEQFF.

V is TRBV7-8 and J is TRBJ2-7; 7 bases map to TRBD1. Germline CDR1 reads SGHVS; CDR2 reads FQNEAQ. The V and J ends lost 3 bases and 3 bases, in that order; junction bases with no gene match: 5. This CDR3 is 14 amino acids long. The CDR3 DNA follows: TGTGCCAGCAGCTTTGGGGACAGCAGCTACGAGCAGTACTTC. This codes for CASSFGDSSYEQYF.

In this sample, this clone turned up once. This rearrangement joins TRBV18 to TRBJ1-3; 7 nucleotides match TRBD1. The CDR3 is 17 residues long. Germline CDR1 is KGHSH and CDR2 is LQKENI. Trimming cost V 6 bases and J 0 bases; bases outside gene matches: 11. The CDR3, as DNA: TGTGCCAGCTCCCTACAAGGGGGCGCCGGCTCTGGAAACACCATATATTTT. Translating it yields CASSLQGGAGSGNTIYF.

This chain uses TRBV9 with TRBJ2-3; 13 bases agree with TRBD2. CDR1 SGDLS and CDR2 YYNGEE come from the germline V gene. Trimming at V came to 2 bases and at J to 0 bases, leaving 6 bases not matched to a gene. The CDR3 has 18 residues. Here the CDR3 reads CASSVSTGLAGSTDTQYF. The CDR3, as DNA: TGTGCCAGCAGCGTCAGTACGGGACTAGCGGGAAGCACAGATACGCAGTATTTT. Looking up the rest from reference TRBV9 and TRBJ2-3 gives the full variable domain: DSGVTQTPKHLITATGQRVTLRCSPRSGDLSVYWYQQSLDQGLQFLIQYYNGEERAKGNILERFSAQQFPDLHSELNLSSLELGDSALYFCASSVSTGLAGSTDTQYFGPGTRLTVL.

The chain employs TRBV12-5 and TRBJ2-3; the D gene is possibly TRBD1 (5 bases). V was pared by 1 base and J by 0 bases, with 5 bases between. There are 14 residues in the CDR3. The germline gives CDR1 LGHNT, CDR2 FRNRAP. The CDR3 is CASGLAGSTDTQYF. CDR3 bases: TGTGCTAGTGGTTTGGCAGGGAGCACAGATACGCAGTATTTT.

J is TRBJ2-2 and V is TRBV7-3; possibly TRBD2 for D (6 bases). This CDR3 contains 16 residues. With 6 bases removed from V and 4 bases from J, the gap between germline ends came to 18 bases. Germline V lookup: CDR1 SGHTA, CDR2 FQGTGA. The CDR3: CASSSSPGLLTGELFF. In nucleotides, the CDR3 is TGTGCCAGCAGTTCTTCCCCGGGACTTCTCACCGGGGAGCTGTTTTTT.

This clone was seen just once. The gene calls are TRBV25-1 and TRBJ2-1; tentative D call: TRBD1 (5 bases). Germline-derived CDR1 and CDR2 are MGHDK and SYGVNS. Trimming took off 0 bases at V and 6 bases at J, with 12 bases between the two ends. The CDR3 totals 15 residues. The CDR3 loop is CASSEYSTGSNEQFF. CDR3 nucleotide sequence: TGTGCCAGCAGTGAATACTCTACAGGTTCCAATGAGCAGTTCTTC.

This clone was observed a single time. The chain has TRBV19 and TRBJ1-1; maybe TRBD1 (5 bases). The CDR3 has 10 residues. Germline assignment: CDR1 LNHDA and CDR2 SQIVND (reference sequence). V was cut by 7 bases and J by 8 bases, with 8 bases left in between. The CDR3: CASMAGEAFF. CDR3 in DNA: TGTGCCAGTATGGCAGGGGAAGCTTTCTTT.